This T cell receptor (beta chain) was profiled in a study of blood T cell repertoires in COVID-19. The wider study: Donors in the United States, Italy and Spain gave samples during acute or convalescent COVID-19. In each case, the material was cDNA or gDNA derived from T cells, B-cell-depleted T cells, or PBMCs.

Losses at the gene ends were 1 base for V and 6 bases for J; bases not matched to a gene: 5. This CDR3 has 16 amino acids. The germline V gene encodes CDR1 LGHDT and CDR2 YNNKEL (reference sequence). Study processing details: Amplification of reference gene primers provided the estimated nucleated cell counts. This table comes from immunoSEQ multiplex PCR, and its TCRdb copy is limited to in-frame clones, with some not included. D and trimming were read from the DNA, whereas the V and J calls and clone size are those reported in that table. This table holds a few hundred thousand clones, around nine tenths found once.

The rearrangement uses TRBV3-1 (or the pseudogene TRBV3-2) and TRBJ2-1, with TRBD2 identical over 11 bases. The TCR sequence derives from a man aged 55 to 69 who had recovered from COVID-19. Input material: peripheral blood. CDR3 DNA sequence: TGTGCCAGCAGCCAAGCTCCCGGGACTAGCGGCAATGAGCAGTTCTTC. It encodes CASSQAPGTSGNEQFF.